The present T cell receptor beta chain was sequenced within a study of PD-L1 blockade in urothelial cancer. Regarding the study as a whole: Durable-benefit patients showed greater tumor-associated blood clone expansion at 3 weeks.

Time point here: peripheral blood 6 weeks after treatment start. Patients had locally advanced or metastatic urothelial carcinoma. The CDR3 covers 12 residues. V dropped 7 bases and J dropped 8; count of bases not matched to a gene: 3. The germline gives CDR1 MNHEY, CDR2 SVGAGI. Profiling relied on immunoSEQ multiplex PCR, and the TCRdb table lists in-frame clones only, not all of them. The profile covers some 48,000 clones, with roughly 80% appearing a single time and approximately 8.8% taken by the ten largest. This clone occurred once. Its target is unknown. J is TRBJ2-1 and V is TRBV6-5, with TRBD1 matching over 9 bases. This clonotype was obtained from a man in his 70s with urothelial cancer. The source material was PBMCs, sampled around atezolizumab (anti-PD-L1) treatment. CDR3: CASNRGRDEQFF. CDR3 DNA: TGTGCCAGCAACAGGGGGCGAGATGAGCAGTTCTTC.